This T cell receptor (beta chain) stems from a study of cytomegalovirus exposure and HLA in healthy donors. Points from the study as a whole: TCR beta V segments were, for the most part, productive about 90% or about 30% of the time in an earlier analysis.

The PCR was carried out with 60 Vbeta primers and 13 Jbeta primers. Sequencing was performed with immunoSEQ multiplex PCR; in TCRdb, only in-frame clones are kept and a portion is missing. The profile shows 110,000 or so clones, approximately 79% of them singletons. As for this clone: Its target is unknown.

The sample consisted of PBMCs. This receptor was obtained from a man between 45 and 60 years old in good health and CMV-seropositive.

The CDR3: CASSLGQGATKNIQYF. In DNA, the CDR3 is TGTGCCAGCAGCTTGGGACAGGGGGCAACCAAAAACATTCAGTACTTC. The V and J genes are TRBV5-6 and TRBJ2-4; 10 bases agree with TRBD1. V was pared by 0 bases and J by 2 bases, with 2 bases of the junction left unmatched. Germline CDR1 is SGHDT and CDR2 is YYEEEE. This CDR3 region has 16 residues.